This TCR beta chain comes out of a study of cytomegalovirus exposure and HLA in healthy donors. Study observations and caveats: A later analysis showed HLA-associated TCR beta chains outstripping equally common others in clonal expansion. Sequencing depth roughly uniform across donors was assumed in presence/absence analyses.

Primers included in the PCR were 60 Vbeta and 13 Jbeta primers. Using immunoSEQ multiplex PCR, the repertoire was profiled, and TCRdb retains in-frame clones only, with some absent. The sample contains under 250,000 clones, 80% to 85% of which appear only once. V dropped 1 base and J dropped 2; count of bases not matched to a gene: 10. Germline lookup yields CDR1 MDHEN and CDR2 SYDVKM. This CDR3 is 18 amino acids long. About this clone: Antigen unknown.

Material: PBMCs. The chain couples TRBV28 to TRBJ2-7; 11 bases match TRBD1. This clonotype originated in a woman aged 55-70 years in good health and CMV-seropositive. The CDR3 bases are TGTGCCAGCAGTTTATTTGGATACGGACAGGGGGCCACCTACGAGCAGTACTTC. This gives the protein CASSLFGYGQGATYEQYF.